This section outlines one T cell receptor (beta chain) sequence together with its context. Its antigen is unknown. Time point indicated: week 5, during vaccination. Vaccination comprised doses that each held 300 ug of mutant IDH1 20-mer peptide, plus topical imiquimod. Every donor had a new WHO grade 3 or 4 astrocytoma that was IDH1-mutant, with loss of nuclear ATRX. This entry is derived from a study of a mutant IDH1 vaccine in newly diagnosed glioma. Across the study: The first vaccination came 4-6 weeks after radiotherapy alone, or with temozolomide cycles. Patients under treatment included around 60% males and around 38% females and had a mean age of around 43 years.

The table came from immunoSEQ multiplex PCR; TCRdb's copy has only in-frame clones and leaves some out. Of about 28,000 clones in the sample, around 92% were seen once. CDR3 size: 13 residues. Germline V gene sequence: CDR1 MGHRA, CDR2 YSYEKL. Germline trimming cut 4 bases from V and 5 bases from J; bases unmatched to any gene: 3. The gene calls are TRBV4-1 and TRBJ2-5, with 8 bases identical to TRBD1. Sequences were derived from PBMCs, sampled from a glioma patient whose treatment included an IDH1 peptide vaccine. The sequence was collected from a young man with glioma. Here the CDR3 reads CASSLGQGETQYF. CDR3 nucleotides: TGCGCCAGCAGCCTTGGACAGGGTGAGACCCAGTACTTC.